This T cell receptor beta chain was identified in a study of T cell responses to AZD1222 COVID-19 vaccine. In this sample, this clone turned up a few times. TCRdb keeps only in-frame clones here, not all; method: immunoSEQ multiplex PCR. The table records approximately 70,000 clones, about 91% of them present only once. Trimming left V 2 bases short and J 10 bases short, with 15 bases between. CDR1 LGHNA and CDR2 YSLEER come from the germline V gene. The CDR3 is 15 amino acids. The genes are TRBV4-3 and TRBJ1-6; no clear D gene. The sequenced sample was peripheral blood, obtained 28 days after the second dose of the MenACWY control vaccine. This TCR was recovered from an adult who received the MenACWY meningococcal vaccine as a control. CDR3 amino acids: CASSQFPRPQSPLHF. The CDR3 bases are TGCGCCAGCAGCCAATTCCCTAGACCCCAATCACCCCTCCACTTT.